This record covers a single T cell receptor beta chain. This clone's antigen is unknown. Base qualities were left out, and no much larger clone turns up one base away. In the germline V gene (reference sequence), CDR1 corresponds to MNHEY and CDR2 to SMNVEV. V is cut back by 2 bases and J by 3 bases, with 12 bases in the junction unmatched. The CDR3 goes from the cysteine to the phenylalanine over 19 residues. The kept DNA is CDR3 alone, 57 bases in frame from the first base. Participants in the prospective study were aged about 18 to 95 years, lived in some 24 United States geographic areas, and enrolled through a virtual design. Cohort assignment in the prospective study relied on participant-reported clinical history from a screening survey and a study questionnaire. In the prospective study, whole blood, serum and a nasopharyngeal or oropharyngeal swab were collected from each participant by mobile phlebotomists. Additional blood draws and questionnaires over an approximately 2-month period could optionally be provided by prospective study participants. Blood samples from the prospective study were shipped frozen or at room temperature prior to DNA extraction.

TCRbeta CDR3 regions were amplified from genomic DNA using the immunoSEQ Assay, a bias-controlled multiplex PCR. The paper's processing steps were these. The number of nucleated cells in each sample was estimated by amplification of reference gene primers within the assay. Sequence reads were collapsed and filtered to measure the absolute abundance of every unique TCRbeta CDR3 rearrangement. For each sample, productive Simpson clonality was calculated as the square root of Simpson's diversity index over productive rearrangements. The source is immuneACCESS, and TCRdb retained only in-frame sequences with V and J called. Part of the clones is not carried over; for the studies checked, unresolved V genes explain less than half of this, and the remainder is unexplained. D and trimming come from the DNA, and the V and J calls and clone size come from that table. The sample includes 230,000 or so clones, with about 91% observed a single time. Jointly, the top ten make up roughly 15% of the sample.

The sample comes from a study of blood T cell repertoires in COVID-19 (dated by TCRdb to 2018 to 2021). About the study as a whole: Samples from collaborators originated in the United States, Italy and Spain and spanned both the acute and convalescent phases of COVID-19. The prospective study material was composed of cDNA or gDNA derived from T cells, B-cell-depleted T cells, or PBMCs. Deeply sampled blood TCRbeta repertoires from subjects exposed to, actively infected with, or recovered from COVID-19 were included in the dataset. A freely available public database, intended as a resource for researchers studying the immune response to SARS-CoV-2, is where the repertoires were released. The samples were drawn from two sources: the first 160 participants of the ongoing ImmuneRACE study, and 1,200 or so subjects contributed by 6 global collaborators. The sample metadata nearly always contained a de-identified subject ID, COVID-19 status, age in years and sex. Where available, HLA class I and class II types were taken from metadata supplied by the sample provider and were not determined by assay-based typing.

What the research found in general, with its limitations: How much clinical and demographic metadata was included differed by source and by participant, and the metadata was provided uncurated.

The sequence was collected from a woman aged 45 to 65 with acute COVID-19. The chain joins TRBV27 to TRBJ2-1, with TRBD2 identical over 11 junction bases. Specimen: PBMCs or T cells enriched from blood (not recorded which). The base sequence is TGTGCCAGCAGTTTAATAGCGGGAGGGCCGGGGAGGGTCTACAATGAGCAGTTCTTC. Translation gives CASSLIAGGPGRVYNEQFF.